The next 32 T cell receptor beta chains were all read from a single sample in a study of T cell responses to AZD1222 COVID-19 vaccine. Profiled with immunoSEQ multiplex PCR; TCRdb holds only in-frame clones, not every one. The data hold approximately 110,000 clones, with roughly nine tenths observed a single time. This material consisted of peripheral blood, taken on day 0 of AZD1222 vaccination. The receptors stem from an adult in good health.

In its sample, this clone was seen once. V usage is TRBV11-2 and J usage is TRBJ2-1; the D is unclear. This CDR3 is 12 amino acids long. Trimming cost V 5 bases and J 13 bases, with 15 bases left between them. Germline CDR1 and CDR2: SGHAT and FQNNGV. The CDR3 loop reads CASSPRTEEQFF. The CDR3 DNA follows: TGTGCCAGCAGCCCGCGGACCGAGGAACAGTTCTTC.

DNA for the CDR3: TGCAGCGCCTCCGGGACAGGATTTGGAAAACTGTTTTTT. This codes for CSASGTGFGKLFF. V and J are TRBV29-1 and TRBJ1-4, with 8 bases matching TRBD1. The germline V gene encodes CDR1 SQVTM and CDR2 ANQGSEA. V lost 7 bases and J lost 10; bases outside the gene matches: 11. This CDR3 has 13 amino acids.

The chain employs TRBV2 and TRBJ1-2; 10 bases fit TRBD1. The V gene's germline CDR1 is SNHLY and CDR2 FYNNEI. The CDR3 is made up of 15 amino acids. V lost 4 bases and J lost 5; bases outside the gene matches: 7. This CDR3 reads CASSGGQGFGYGYTF. DNA of the CDR3: TGTGCCAGCAGTGGGGGACAGGGGTTTGGGTATGGCTACACCTTC.

This rearrangement joins TRBV5-4 to TRBJ1-4, with a weak D call TRBD1 (5 bases). There are 15 residues in the CDR3. V was clipped by 4 bases and J by 10 bases, with 20 bases between them. Germline lookup yields CDR1 SGHNT and CDR2 YYREEE (reference sequence). CDR3 protein: CASSPTGRGDGKLFF. The CDR3 DNA follows: TGTGCCAGCAGCCCCACTGGCCGGGGCGACGGAAAACTGTTTTTT.

The chain employs TRBV19 and TRBJ2-3, with D unclear. The CDR3 is made up of 13 amino acids. The germline V and J ends were trimmed by 8 bases and 5 bases, with 14 bases remaining between them. Germline CDR1 LNHDA, CDR2 SQIVND (reference sequence). The CDR3 sequence: CASAPRWGDTQYF. CDR3 nucleotide sequence: TGTGCCAGTGCCCCGCGGTGGGGAGATACGCAGTATTTT.

This sequence joins TRBV5-1 and TRBJ1-1; TRBD1 aligns across 7 bases. The germline gives CDR1 SGHRS, CDR2 YFSETQ. The CDR3 consists of 15 residues. V lost 2 bases and J lost 3; bases outside the gene matches: 7. In DNA, the CDR3 is TGCGCCAGCAGCTTATTAAACACAGGGGACACTGAAGCTTTCTTT. Translation: CASSLLNTGDTEAFF.

The gene calls are TRBV27 and TRBJ2-3; 8 bases fit TRBD1. Germline V gives CDR1 MNHEY, CDR2 SMNVEV (reference sequence). After removal of 3 bases from V and 4 bases from J, the junction contained 6 bases not matched to a gene. The CDR3 consists of 15 residues. The CDR3 coding sequence is TGTGCCAGCAGTTTGGGGGCAGGGGGCCCAGATACGCAGTATTTT. Translation: CASSLGAGGPDTQYF.

The chain employs TRBV7-9 and TRBJ2-2; 9 nucleotides line up with TRBD2. The germline CDR1 and CDR2 sequences are SEHNR and FQNEAQ (reference sequence). The CDR3 extends over 13 amino acids. The trim removed 1 base at V and 16 bases at J, leaving 7 bases unmatched. Here the CDR3 reads CASSLGTSAITFF. In DNA form, the CDR3 reads TGTGCCAGCAGCTTAGGGACTAGCGCCATCACGTTTTTT.

In DNA form, the CDR3 reads TGTGCCAGCAGTTACTCGGCGGGAGGTGCTACCTACGAGCAGTACTTC. This sequence encodes CASSYSAGGATYEQYF. V usage is TRBV6-5 and J usage is TRBJ2-7, with 8 bases aligning to TRBD2. Per the germline V gene, CDR1 is MNHEY and CDR2 is SVGAGI. Trimming took 0 bases from V and 2 from J; bases not matched to a gene: 6. This CDR3 region has 16 residues.

This chain uses TRBV6-1 with TRBJ1-2; no reliable D call. Germline CDR1 and CDR2: MNHNS and SASEGT. The CDR3 length is 16 residues. Trimming took off 2 bases at V and 4 bases at J, with 17 bases between the two ends. In nucleotides, the CDR3 is TGTGCCAGCAGTGAAATAGCCAGTCCCAGTTTCTATGGCTACACCTTC. It is translated as CASSEIASPSFYGYTF.

V and J are TRBV5-8 and TRBJ1-3, with TRBD1 matching 8 bases. Germline assignment: CDR1 SGHTS and CDR2 YDEGEE. With V trimmed by 3 bases and J by 3 bases, 14 bases remained unmatched. The CDR3 spans 18 residues. CDR3 residues: CASSSGTGASLGGNTIYF. CDR3 nucleotide sequence: TGTGCCAGCAGCTCCGGGACAGGCGCGTCTCTAGGTGGAAACACCATATATTTT. The full variable domain, with the rest looked up from reference TRBV5-8 and TRBJ1-3, is EAGVTQSPTHLIKTRGQQATLRCSPISGHTSVYWYQQALGLGLQFLLWYDEGEERNRGNFPPRFSGRQFPNYSSELNVNALELEDSALYLCASSSGTGASLGGNTIYFGEGSWLTVV.

A remark on this clone: Its ends do not fully match the called genes, so a read error is possible. CDR3 sequence: CASSLAMNSEAFF. The CDR3 DNA follows: TGTGCCAGCAGCTTAGCGATGAACAGTGAAGCTTTCTTT. The chain employs TRBV7-2 and TRBJ1-1, with D hard to call. Germline V gives CDR1 SGHTA, CDR2 FQGNSA. The CDR3 runs to 13 residues.

This clone was detected only a few times. CDR3 amino acids: CASSLWLQVRYGYTF. The CDR3 DNA is TGTGCCAGCAGCCTATGGTTACAGGTCCGCTATGGCTACACCTTC. The rearrangement uses TRBV27 and TRBJ1-2; D may be TRBD1 (5 bases). The CDR3 extends over 15 amino acids. Germline V gives CDR1 MNHEY, CDR2 SMNVEV (reference sequence). V lost 6 bases and J lost 4, with 18 bases in between.

V usage is TRBV7-8 and J usage is TRBJ1-2, with 7 bases aligning to TRBD1. V shed 5 bases and J 3 bases; nucleotides not matched to a gene: 9. The CDR3 is 15 residues long. From germline, CDR1 is SGHVS and CDR2 FQNEAQ. CDR3: CASSRRDSSDYGYTF. The CDR3 DNA is TGTGCCAGCAGCCGCCGGGACAGCTCAGACTATGGCTACACCTTC. The whole variable domain, remainder taken from reference TRBV7-8 and TRBJ1-2, is GAGVSQSPRYKVAKRGQDVALRCDPISGHVSLFWYQQALGQGPEFLTYFQNEAQLDKSGLPSDRFFAERPEGSVSTLKIQRTQQEDSAVYLCASSRRDSSDYGYTFGSGTRLTVV.

The V gene is TRBV7-7, the J gene TRBJ2-5, with 10 bases lining up with TRBD1. This CDR3 has 16 amino acids. The V segment lost 4 bases and the J segment 5 bases; nucleotides outside the gene matches: 10. Germline V gene sequence: CDR1 SSHAT, CDR2 FNYEAQ (reference sequence). The CDR3 nucleotides read TGTGCCAGCAGCTCTCGACAGGGGGCTGGATGGGAGACCCAGTACTTC. Translating gives CASSSRQGAGWETQYF.

V usage is TRBV27 and J usage is TRBJ1-2, with a tentative D call TRBD1 (5 bases). V lost 0 bases, J lost 8 bases, and 10 bases lay in between. Germline loops: CDR1 MNHEY, CDR2 SMNVEV (reference sequence). The CDR3 loop spans 13 amino acids. The CDR3 DNA reads as TGTGCCAGCAGTTTATCAAGGGGCTGGGGCTACACCTTC. It translates to CASSLSRGWGYTF.

The chain recombines TRBV5-1 with TRBJ1-1, with TRBD1 as a possible D gene (6 bases). V lost 3 bases to trimming and J lost 3 bases, with 12 bases between them. The CDR3 totals 14 residues. Germline assignment: CDR1 SGHRS and CDR2 YFSETQ. CDR3 region: CASSSRQADTEAFF. The DNA of the CDR3 is TGCGCCAGCAGCTCCCGACAGGCCGACACTGAAGCTTTCTTT.

V is TRBV5-1 and J is TRBJ1-1, with D possibly TRBD1 on 6 matching bases. Germline values: CDR1 SGHRS, CDR2 YFSETQ. CDR3 length equals 14 residues. Trimming cost V 3 bases and J 4 bases, with 13 bases left between them. The CDR3 region has the DNA TGCGCCAGCAGCTCCACAGGGATGGCCACTGAAGCTTTCTTT. It encodes CASSSTGMATEAFF.

The rearrangement joins TRBV7-8 to TRBJ1-4; 10 nucleotides match TRBD1. CDR3 size: 16 residues. Trimming at V came to 2 bases and at J to 7 bases, leaving 7 bases not matched to a gene. Germline CDR1 reads SGHVS; CDR2 reads FQNEAQ. CDR3 region: CASSLFGGQGVEKLFF. In DNA, the CDR3 is TGTGCCAGCAGCTTATTCGGTGGACAGGGGGTTGAAAAACTGTTTTTT.

This clone came up once. J is TRBJ2-1 and V is TRBV4-1; 10 bases match TRBD2. Germline V gene lookup returns CDR1 MGHRA and CDR2 YSYEKL. Losses at the gene ends were 4 bases for V and 9 bases for J; bases not matched to a gene: 9. The CDR3 runs to 15 residues. CDR3 residues: CASSRGTSEDIEQFF. Here the CDR3 DNA reads TGCGCCAGCAGCCGTGGGACTAGCGAAGATATTGAGCAGTTCTTC.

The rearrangement uses TRBV6-1 and TRBJ1-1; D uncertain. V gave up 0 bases and J gave up 1 base, with 6 bases separating them. Germline CDR1 and CDR2: MNHNS and SASEGT. There are 14 residues in the CDR3. The CDR3 region is CASSEAAENTEAFF. The CDR3 coding sequence is TGTGCCAGCAGTGAAGCGGCCGAGAACACTGAAGCTTTCTTT.

The J gene is TRBJ2-1, the V gene TRBV19, with D perhaps matching TRBD1 (5 bases). The CDR3 runs 11 residues. Germline CDR1 LNHDA, CDR2 SQIVND (reference sequence). The ends were cut back, 6 bases at V and 10 bases at J, with 10 bases in the middle. CDR3 nucleotides: TGTGCCAGTAGCCCCGACAGAGAGCAGTTCTTC. This translates into CASSPDREQFF.

V gene TRBV30 combines with J gene TRBJ2-7; D is unresolved. Germline values: CDR1 GTSNPN, CDR2 SVGIG (reference sequence). Trimming stripped 0 bases from V and 3 bases from J, with 9 bases between. This CDR3 comprises 13 residues. The DNA for the CDR3 is TGTGCCTGGAGTGTACTCCCGGGCTACGAGCAGTACTTC. It encodes CAWSVLPGYEQYF. Full variable domain (outside the CDR3, taken from reference TRBV30 and TRBJ2-7): SQTIHQWPATLVQPVGSPLSLECTVEGTSNPNLYWYRQAAGRGLQLLFYSVGIGQISSEVPQNLSASRPQDRQFILSSKKLLLSDSGFYLCAWSVLPGYEQYFGPGTRLTVT.

This sequence joins TRBV9 and TRBJ2-7; 11 bases are shared with TRBD2. Per the germline V gene, CDR1 is SGDLS and CDR2 is YYNGEE. V gave up 0 bases and J gave up 3 bases; unmatched junction bases: 2. The CDR3 has 15 residues. The CDR3 nucleotides are TGTGCCAGCAGCGTAGCTAGCGGGGGGATCTACGAGCAGTACTTC. This codes for CASSVASGGIYEQYF.

The chain couples TRBV23-1 to TRBJ2-1; D possibly corresponds to TRBD2 (7 bases). TRBV23-1 is classed as an ORF, of uncertain function. V lost 0 bases, J lost 8 bases, and 29 bases lay in between. The CDR3 runs to 20 residues. The CDR3 coding sequence is TGCGCCAGCAGTCAATCTACCCGTCCGGGGGGCGGGAGAGTTGGCGATGAGCAGTTCTTC. Encoded protein: CASSQSTRPGGGRVGDEQFF.

This chain links TRBV5-6 with TRBJ2-1; the D gene is possibly TRBD2 (6 bases). CDR3 length equals 16 residues. With 4 bases removed from V and 6 bases from J, the gap between germline ends came to 20 bases. Germline V gene data show CDR1 as SGHDT and CDR2 as YYEEEE. The CDR3, as DNA: TGTGCCAGCAGCGGCCTCGGGACTCAAGATCGCAATGAGCAGTTCTTC. It is translated as CASSGLGTQDRNEQFF.

J is TRBJ2-2 and V is TRBV7-6; no firm D call. The V end was cut by 5 bases, the J end by 4 bases, with 14 bases between. The CDR3 is 15 residues long. In germline, CDR1 is SGHVS, CDR2 FNYEAQ. DNA of the CDR3: TGTGCCAGCAGCCCTAGGAGCTCCCTCACCGGGGAGCTGTTTTTT. It specifies CASSPRSSLTGELFF.

V and J are TRBV21-1 and TRBJ2-7; the table's TRBD2 call for D was not verified on the DNA. TRBV21-1 is flagged as a pseudogene. The CDR3 length is 17 residues. The DNA of the CDR3 is TGTGCCAGCAGCAAAGGGACTAGCGGGAGGGTCGGCTACGAGCAGTACTTC. This codes for CASSKGTSGRVGYEQYF.

The CDR3 coding sequence is TGTGCCAGCAGCCTCCACTTGACAGGGACCGACCGATCACCCCTCCACTTT. Its translation: CASSLHLTGTDRSPLHF. The chain links TRBV6-2 or TRBV6-3 to TRBJ1-6; the match to TRBD1 covers 7 bases. The CDR3 length is 17 residues. Per germline, CDR1 MNHEY and CDR2 SVGEGT. J lost 10 bases, V lost 6 bases, and 18 bases had no gene match.

The gene calls are TRBV19 and TRBJ1-5, with D possibly matching TRBD1 (6 bases). The CDR3 contains 15 residues. The V end lost 3 bases, the J end lost 1 base, and 10 bases lay between the germline ends. Germline assignment: CDR1 LNHDA and CDR2 SQIVND (reference sequence). DNA for the CDR3: TGTGCCAGTAGTATCCCGGGGACAAGCAATCAGCCCCAGCATTTT. The encoded protein is CASSIPGTSNQPQHF.

CDR3 loop: CASSSGQSLYEKLFF. CDR3 DNA sequence: TGTGCCAGCAGTTCGGGACAGAGCTTGTATGAAAAACTGTTTTTT. V usage is TRBV6-5 and J usage is TRBJ1-4, with 7 bases lining up with TRBD1. The length of the CDR3 is 15 residues. CDR1 and CDR2 from the germline V gene are MNHEY and SVGAGI. Trimming cost V 4 bases and J 6 bases; bases outside gene matches: 8.

In this sample, this clone turned up once. The chain is built from TRBV7-8 and TRBJ2-1, with D perhaps TRBD1 (5 bases). CDR1 is SGHVS and CDR2 is FQNEAQ in the germline V gene. The CDR3 extends over 15 amino acids. Trimming removed 3 bases at V and 0 bases at J, with 9 bases between. The CDR3 loop is CASSLWQGSYNEQFF. The CDR3 region has the DNA TGTGCCAGCAGCTTGTGGCAGGGCTCCTACAATGAGCAGTTCTTC.